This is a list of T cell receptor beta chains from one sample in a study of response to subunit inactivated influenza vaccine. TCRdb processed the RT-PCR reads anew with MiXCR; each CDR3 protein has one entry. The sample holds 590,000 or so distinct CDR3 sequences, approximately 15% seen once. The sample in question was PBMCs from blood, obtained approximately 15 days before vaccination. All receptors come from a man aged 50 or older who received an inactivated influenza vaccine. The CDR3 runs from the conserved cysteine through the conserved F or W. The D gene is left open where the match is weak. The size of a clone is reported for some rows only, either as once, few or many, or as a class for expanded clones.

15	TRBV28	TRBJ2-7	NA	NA	TGTGCCAGCAGTTTATTCCGACTGGGGGTTTCTGAGCAGTACTTC	CASSLFRLGVSEQYF
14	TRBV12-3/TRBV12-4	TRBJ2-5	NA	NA	TGTGCCAGCGCGTTGCGGGGAGGGGGCGAGACCCAGTACTTC	CASALRGGGETQYF
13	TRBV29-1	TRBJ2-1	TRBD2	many	TGCAGCGCGGGGACTAGCGGCCTCAATGAGCAGTTCTTC	CSAGTSGLNEQFF
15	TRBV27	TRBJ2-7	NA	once	TGTGCCAGCAGTCCCTCAGTAGGGTTCTCCTACGAGCAGTACTTC	CASSPSVGFSYEQYF
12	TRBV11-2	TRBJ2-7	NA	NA	TGTGCCAGCAGCCCCAACGTAAACGAGCAGTACTTC	CASSPNVNEQYF
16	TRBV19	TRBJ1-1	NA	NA	TGTGCCAGTAGTATCATTCTGGCGGGGGTGAACACTGAAGCTTTCTTT	CASSIILAGVNTEAFF
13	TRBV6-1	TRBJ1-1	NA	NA	TGTGCCAGCAGATCAGCTAGGGTGACTGAAGCTTTCTTT	CASRSARVTEAFF
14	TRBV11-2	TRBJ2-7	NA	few	TGTGCCAGCACCAAACCTGGGGAGTTCTACGAGCAGTACTTC	CASTKPGEFYEQYF
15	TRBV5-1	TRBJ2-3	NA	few	TGCGCCAGCCGAAACCCCATGGCCAGCACAGATACGCAGTATTTT	CASRNPMASTDTQYF
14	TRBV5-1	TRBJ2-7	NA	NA	TGCGCCAGCAGCTTGGAAAGGGGCGCCTACGAGCAGTACTTC	CASSLERGAYEQYF
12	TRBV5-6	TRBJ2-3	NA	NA	TGTGCCAGCACGGCCAGGGGCGATACGCAGTATTTT	CASTARGDTQYF
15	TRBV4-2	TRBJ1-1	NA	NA	TGTGCCAGCAGCCACCTGGACGGGAGGAACACTGAAGCTTTCTTT	CASSHLDGRNTEAFF
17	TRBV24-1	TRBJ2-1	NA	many	TGTGCCACCAGTGCCTGGCCCGGGACGGCCCAATACAATGAGCAGTTCTTC	CATSAWPGTAQYNEQFF
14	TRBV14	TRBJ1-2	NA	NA	TGTGCCAGCAGCCAAGTCGCAGGTAGAGATGGCTACACCTTC	CASSQVAGRDGYTF
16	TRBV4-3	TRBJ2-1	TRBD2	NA	TGCGTCAGCAGCCAAGAACTAGCGGGAGGGCCCAATGAGCAGTTCTTC	CVSSQELAGGPNEQFF
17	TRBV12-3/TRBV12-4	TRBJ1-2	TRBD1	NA	TGTGCCAGCAGCGCCCTGACAGGGACCATTCCTAACTATGGCTACACCTTC	CASSALTGTIPNYGYTF
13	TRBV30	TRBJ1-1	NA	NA	TGTGCCTGGAGTCCAGGATTCTCCACTGAAGCTTTCTTT	CAWSPGFSTEAFF
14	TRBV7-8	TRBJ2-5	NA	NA	TGTGCCAGCAGCTCTAATCTCGGAGGGGAGACCCAGTACTTC	CASSSNLGGETQYF
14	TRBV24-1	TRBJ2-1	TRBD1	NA	TGTGCCACCAGTGTGACAGGGTATGGCGATGAGCAGTTCTTC	CATSVTGYGDEQFF
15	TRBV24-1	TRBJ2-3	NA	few	TGTGCCACCAGTGATTCAAGAATTGGACTAGATACGCAGTATTTT	CATSDSRIGLDTQYF
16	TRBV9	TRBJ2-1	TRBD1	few	TGTGCCAGCAGCGCAATTGGGGACAGGGTCTACAATGAGCAGTTCTTC	CASSAIGDRVYNEQFF
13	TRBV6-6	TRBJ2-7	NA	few	TGTGCCAGCAGTGCCCGGGACATCAACGAGCAGTACTTC	CASSARDINEQYF
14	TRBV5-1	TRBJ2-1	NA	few	TGCGCCAGCAGCTTGACCGAGGGGTCGGGTGAGCAGTTCTTC	CASSLTEGSGEQFF
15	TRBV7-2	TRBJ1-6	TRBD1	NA	TGTGCCAGCAGCTTAGGGGGGACAGGGACTTCACCCCTCCACTTT	CASSLGGTGTSPLHF
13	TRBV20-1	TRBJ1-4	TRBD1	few	TGCAGTGCTACCGGGACAGGGGATGAAAAACTGTTTTTT	CSATGTGDEKLFF
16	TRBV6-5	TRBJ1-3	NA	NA	TGTGCCAGCAGTTACTCCGACCGTAGCTCTGGAAACACCATATATTTT	CASSYSDRSSGNTIYF
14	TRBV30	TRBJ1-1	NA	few	TGTGCCTGGAGTTTATCGGGTGGCCGGACTGAAGCTTTCTTT	CAWSLSGGRTEAFF
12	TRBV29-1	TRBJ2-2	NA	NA	TGCAGCGTTACTGGGAACACCGGGGAGCTGTTTTTT	CSVTGNTGELFF
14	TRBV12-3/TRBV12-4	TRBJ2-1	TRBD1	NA	TGTGCCAGCACTGGACAGGGGGCCTACAATGAGCAGTTCTTC	CASTGQGAYNEQFF
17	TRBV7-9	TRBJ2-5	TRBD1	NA	TGTGCCAGCAGCTTCCCCAGTAAACAGGGGACCCAAGAGACCCAGTACTTC	CASSFPSKQGTQETQYF
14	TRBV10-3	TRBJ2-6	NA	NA	TGTGCCGCCGGGACCGCTCCTGGGGCCAACGTCCTGACTTTC	CAAGTAPGANVLTF
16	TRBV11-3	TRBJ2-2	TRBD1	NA	TGTGCCAGCAGCCCCGGTCAGGGGGCGGCGACCGGGGAGCTGTTTTTT	CASSPGQGAATGELFF
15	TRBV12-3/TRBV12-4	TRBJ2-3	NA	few	TGTGCCAGCAGCAAGACCGAAACTAGCACAGATACGCAGTATTTT	CASSKTETSTDTQYF
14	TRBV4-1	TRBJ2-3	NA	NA	TGCGCCAGCAGCCACACAGGGAGCACAGATACGCAGTATTTT	CASSHTGSTDTQYF
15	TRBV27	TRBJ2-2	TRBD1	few	TGTGCCAGCAGGGCCGTCCCGATACAGGGGAGGGAGCTGTTTTTT	CASRAVPIQGRELFF
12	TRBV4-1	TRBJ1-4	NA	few	TGCGCCAGCAGCCAAAATTGGGAAAAACTGTTTTTT	CASSQNWEKLFF
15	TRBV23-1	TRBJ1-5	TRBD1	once	TGCGCCAGCAGTCGCCTGGACAGGGTAAATCAGCCCCAGCATTTT	CASSRLDRVNQPQHF
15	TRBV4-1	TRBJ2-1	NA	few	TGCGCCAGCAGGAGGTTCCCAGAGTCCTACAATGAGCAGTTCTTC	CASRRFPESYNEQFF
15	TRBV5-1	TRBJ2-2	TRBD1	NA	TGCGCCAGCAGCTTGGACAGGGGCAACACCTGGGAGCTGTTTTTT	CASSLDRGNTWELFF
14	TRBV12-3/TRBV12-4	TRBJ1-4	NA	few	TGTGCCAGCAGTTTGAGCCCGGGGGATGAAAAACTGTTTTTT	CASSLSPGDEKLFF
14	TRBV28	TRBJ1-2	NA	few	TGTGCCACCGCCCTTGGGCCAGCTAACTATGGCTACACCTTC	CATALGPANYGYTF
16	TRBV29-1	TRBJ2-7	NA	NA	TGCAGCGTTGAAGATCCCCCCTTACAAGGGCTCCACGAGCAGTACTTC	CSVEDPPLQGLHEQYF
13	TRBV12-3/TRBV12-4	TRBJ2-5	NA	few	TGTGCCAGCAGTTCCTACCGGGACGGGACCCAGTACTTC	CASSSYRDGTQYF
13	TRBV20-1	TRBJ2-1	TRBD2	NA	TGCAGTGCTAGTCCTAGCGGTTACAATGAGCAGTTCTTC	CSASPSGYNEQFF
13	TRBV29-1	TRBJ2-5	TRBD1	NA	TGCAGCGTCGAATCCGGGACAGTAGAGACCCAGTACTTC	CSVESGTVETQYF
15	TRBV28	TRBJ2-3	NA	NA	TGTGCCAGCAGCCCGACAATCCTTAGCACAGATACGCAGTATTTT	CASSPTILSTDTQYF
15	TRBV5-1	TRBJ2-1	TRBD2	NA	TGCGCCAGCAGCTCACTAGCGGGGGGGAACAATGAGCAGTTCTTC	CASSSLAGGNNEQFF
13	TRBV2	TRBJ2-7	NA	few	TGTGCCAGCAGACCCGGTCCCCTCTACGAGCAGTACTTC	CASRPGPLYEQYF
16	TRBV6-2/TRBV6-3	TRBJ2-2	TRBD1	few	TGTGCCAGCAGTTACTCGAGACAGGGGTTCACCGGGGAGCTGTTTTTT	CASSYSRQGFTGELFF
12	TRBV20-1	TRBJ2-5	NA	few	TGCAGTGCATCAGGAGCCCAAGAGACCCAGTACTTC	CSASGAQETQYF
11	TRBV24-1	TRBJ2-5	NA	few	TGTGCCACCAGTGATTTGATAACCCAGTACTTC	CATSDLITQYF
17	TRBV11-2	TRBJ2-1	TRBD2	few	TGTGCCAGCAGCCTGGGAGCGGGGGGCCCTCTCATTAATGAGCAGTTCTTC	CASSLGAGGPLINEQFF
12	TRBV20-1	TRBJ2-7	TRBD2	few	TGCAGTGCTAAGGGACTAGCATTCGAGCAGTACTTC	CSAKGLAFEQYF
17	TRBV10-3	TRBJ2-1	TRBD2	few	TGTGCCATAGCCGGGACTAGCGGGACCAATTCCTACAATGAGCAGTTCTTC	CAIAGTSGTNSYNEQFF
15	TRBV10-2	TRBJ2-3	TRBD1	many	TGCGCCAGCAGGAGCAGGGGGCCATTCACAGATACGCAGTATTTT	CASRSRGPFTDTQYF
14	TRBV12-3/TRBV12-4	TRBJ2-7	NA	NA	TGTGCCAGCAGCCCGACTCCGTTCGGGGCCGAGCAGTACTTC	CASSPTPFGAEQYF
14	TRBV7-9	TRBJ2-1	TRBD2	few	TGTGCCAGCTTCTTAGCGGGGACCTACAATGAGCAGTTCTTC	CASFLAGTYNEQFF
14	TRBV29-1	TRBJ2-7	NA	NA	TGCAGCGTTGGGTTCCGGGACAAGATCTACGAGCAGTACTTC	CSVGFRDKIYEQYF
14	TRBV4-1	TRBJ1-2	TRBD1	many	TGCGCCAGCAGCCACAACTCGGAGACAGGGGGCTACACCTTC	CASSHNSETGGYTF
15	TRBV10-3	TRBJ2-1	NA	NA	TGTGCCATCAGTGAGTCGGATGTGGGCTACAATGAGCAGTTCTTC	CAISESDVGYNEQFF